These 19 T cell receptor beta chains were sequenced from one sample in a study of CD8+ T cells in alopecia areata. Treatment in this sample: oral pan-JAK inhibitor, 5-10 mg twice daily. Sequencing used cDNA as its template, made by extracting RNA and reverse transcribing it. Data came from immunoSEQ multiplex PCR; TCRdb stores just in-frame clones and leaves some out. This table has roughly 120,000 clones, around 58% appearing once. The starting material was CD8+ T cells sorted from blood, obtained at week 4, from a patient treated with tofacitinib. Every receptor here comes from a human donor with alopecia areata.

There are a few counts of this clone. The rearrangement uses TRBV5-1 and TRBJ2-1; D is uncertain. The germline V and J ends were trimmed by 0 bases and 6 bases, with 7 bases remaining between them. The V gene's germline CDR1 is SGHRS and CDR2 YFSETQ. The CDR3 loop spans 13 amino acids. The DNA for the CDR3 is TGCGCCAGCAGCTTGGACCCTAGCAATGAGCAGTTCTTC. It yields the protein CASSLDPSNEQFF.

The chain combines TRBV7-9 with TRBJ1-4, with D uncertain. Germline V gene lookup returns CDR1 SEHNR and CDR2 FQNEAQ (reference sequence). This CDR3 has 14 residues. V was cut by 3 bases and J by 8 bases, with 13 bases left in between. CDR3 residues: CASSLGYRVEKLFF. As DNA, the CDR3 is TGTGCCAGCAGCTTGGGTTATAGGGTCGAAAAACTGTTTTTT. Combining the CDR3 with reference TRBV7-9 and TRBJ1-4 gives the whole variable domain DTGVSQNPRHKITKRGQNVTFRCDPISEHNRLYWYRQTLGQGPEFLTYFQNEAQLEKSRLLSDRFSAERPKGSFSTLEIQRTEQGDSAMYLCASSLGYRVEKLFFGSGTQLSVL.

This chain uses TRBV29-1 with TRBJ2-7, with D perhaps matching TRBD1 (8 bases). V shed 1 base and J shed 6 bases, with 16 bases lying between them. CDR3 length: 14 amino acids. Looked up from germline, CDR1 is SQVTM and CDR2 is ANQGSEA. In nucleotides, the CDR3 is TGCAGCGTTGAAGGCAGGACAGGGAGGGGCGAGCAGTACTTC. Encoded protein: CSVEGRTGRGEQYF.

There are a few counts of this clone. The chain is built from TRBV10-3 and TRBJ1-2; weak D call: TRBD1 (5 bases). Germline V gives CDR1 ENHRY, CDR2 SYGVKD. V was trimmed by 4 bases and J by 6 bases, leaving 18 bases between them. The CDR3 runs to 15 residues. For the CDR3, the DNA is TGTGCCATCAGTGCCGGCCAGCAGGGTATCGATGGCTACACCTTC. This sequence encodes CAISAGQQGIDGYTF.

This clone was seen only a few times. The chain's CDR3 is CSLEAGTGKTQYF. The CDR3 nucleotides read TGCAGCTTAGAAGCCGGGACAGGGAAGACCCAGTACTTC. The chain employs TRBV29-1 and TRBJ2-5; 9 positions match TRBD1. Germline CDR1 reads SQVTM; CDR2 reads ANQGSEA. The trim removed 8 bases at V and 6 bases at J, leaving 10 bases unmatched. CDR3 length equals 13 residues.

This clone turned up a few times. CDR3 in amino acids: CAISEEIGTTNTGELFF. CDR3 nucleotide sequence: TGTGCCATCAGTGAGGAGATTGGGACAACGAACACCGGGGAGCTGTTTTTT. V gene TRBV10-3 combines with J gene TRBJ2-2; weak D call: TRBD1 (6 bases). The CDR3 loop spans 17 amino acids. Germline CDR1 is ENHRY and CDR2 is SYGVKD. The germline V and J ends were trimmed by 2 bases and 0 bases, with 13 bases remaining between them.

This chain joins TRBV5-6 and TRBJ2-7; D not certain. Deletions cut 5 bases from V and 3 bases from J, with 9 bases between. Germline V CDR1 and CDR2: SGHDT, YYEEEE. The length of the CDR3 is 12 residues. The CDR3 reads CASRLDGYEQYF. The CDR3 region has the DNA TGTGCCAGCAGACTGGACGGCTACGAGCAGTACTTC.

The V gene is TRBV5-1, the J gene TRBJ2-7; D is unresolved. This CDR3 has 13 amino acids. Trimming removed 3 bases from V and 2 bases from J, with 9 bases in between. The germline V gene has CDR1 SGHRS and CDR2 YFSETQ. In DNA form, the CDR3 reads TGCGCCAGCAGCTCCTTCATCCCCTACGAGCAGTACTTC. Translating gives CASSSFIPYEQYF.

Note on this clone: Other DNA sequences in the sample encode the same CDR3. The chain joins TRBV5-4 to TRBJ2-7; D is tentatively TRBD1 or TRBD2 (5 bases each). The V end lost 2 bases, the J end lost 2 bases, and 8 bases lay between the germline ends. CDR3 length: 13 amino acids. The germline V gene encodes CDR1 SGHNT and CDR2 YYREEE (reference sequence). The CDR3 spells CASSFGAAYEQYF. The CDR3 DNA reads TGTGCCAGCAGCTTCGGGGCTGCCTACGAGCAGTACTTC.

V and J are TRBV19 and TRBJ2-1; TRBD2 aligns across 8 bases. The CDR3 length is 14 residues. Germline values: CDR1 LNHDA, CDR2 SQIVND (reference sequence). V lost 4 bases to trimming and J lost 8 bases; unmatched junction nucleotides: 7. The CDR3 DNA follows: TGTGCCAGTAGTAGTCTAGCGGGTTTGGATGAGCAGTTCTTC. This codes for CASSSLAGLDEQFF.

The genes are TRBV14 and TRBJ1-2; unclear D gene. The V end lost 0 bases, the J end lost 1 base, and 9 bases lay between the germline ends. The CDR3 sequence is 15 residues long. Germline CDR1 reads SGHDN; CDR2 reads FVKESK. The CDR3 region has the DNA TGTGCCAGCAGCCAAGAGGCCGGTTTTAACTATGGCTACACCTTC. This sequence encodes CASSQEAGFNYGYTF.

CDR3: CASSWDTGELFF. The CDR3 DNA reads TGTGCCAGCAGCTGGGACACCGGGGAGCTGTTTTTT. The chain carries TRBV11-2 and TRBJ2-2; D unclear. From germline, CDR1 is SGHAT and CDR2 FQNNGV. Trimming left V 4 bases short and J 3 bases short, with 3 bases between. The CDR3 loop spans 12 amino acids.

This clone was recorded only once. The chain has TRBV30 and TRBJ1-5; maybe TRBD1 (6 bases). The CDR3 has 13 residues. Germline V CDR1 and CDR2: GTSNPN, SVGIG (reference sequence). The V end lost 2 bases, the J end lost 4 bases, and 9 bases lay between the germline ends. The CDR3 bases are TGTGCCTGGAGTCCACAGGGTAATCAGCCCCAGCATTTT. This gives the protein CAWSPQGNQPQHF.

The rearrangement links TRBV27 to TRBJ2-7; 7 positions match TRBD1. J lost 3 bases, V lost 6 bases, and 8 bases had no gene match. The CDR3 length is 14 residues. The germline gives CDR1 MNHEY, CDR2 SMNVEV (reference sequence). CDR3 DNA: TGTGCCAGCAGCCTGACAGGGAAGGGCTACGAGCAGTACTTC. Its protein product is CASSLTGKGYEQYF.

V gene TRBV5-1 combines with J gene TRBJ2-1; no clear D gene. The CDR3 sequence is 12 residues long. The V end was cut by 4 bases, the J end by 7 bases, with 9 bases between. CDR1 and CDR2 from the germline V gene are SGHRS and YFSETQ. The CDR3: CASSPEMNEQFF. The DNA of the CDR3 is TGCGCCAGCAGCCCGGAGATGAATGAGCAGTTCTTC.

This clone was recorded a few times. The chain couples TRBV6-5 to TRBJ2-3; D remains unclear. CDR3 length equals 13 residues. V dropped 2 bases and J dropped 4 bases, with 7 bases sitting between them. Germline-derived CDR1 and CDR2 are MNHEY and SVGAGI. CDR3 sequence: CASSYGPADTQYF. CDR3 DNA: TGTGCCAGCAGTTACGGTCCCGCAGATACGCAGTATTTT.

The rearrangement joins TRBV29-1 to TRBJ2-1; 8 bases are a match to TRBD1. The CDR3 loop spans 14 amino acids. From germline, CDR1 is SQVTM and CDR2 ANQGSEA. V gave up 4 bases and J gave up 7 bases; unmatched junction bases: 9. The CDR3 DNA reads TGCAGCGTTGCGAGCGGACAGGGCTGGAATGAGCAGTTCTTC. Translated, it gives CSVASGQGWNEQFF.

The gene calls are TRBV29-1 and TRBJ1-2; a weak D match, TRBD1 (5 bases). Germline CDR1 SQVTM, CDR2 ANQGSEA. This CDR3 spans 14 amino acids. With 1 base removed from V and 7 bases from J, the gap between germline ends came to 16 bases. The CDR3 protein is CSVEGNVGDLGYTF. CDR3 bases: TGCAGCGTTGAAGGGAATGTGGGGGACCTTGGCTACACCTTC.

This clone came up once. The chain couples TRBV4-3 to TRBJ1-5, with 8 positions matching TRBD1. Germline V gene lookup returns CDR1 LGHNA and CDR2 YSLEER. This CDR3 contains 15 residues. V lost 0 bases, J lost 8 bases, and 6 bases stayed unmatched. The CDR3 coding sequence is TGCGCCAGCAGCCAAGATTCGGACAGGGTTGAGCCCCAGCATTTT. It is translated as CASSQDSDRVEPQHF.